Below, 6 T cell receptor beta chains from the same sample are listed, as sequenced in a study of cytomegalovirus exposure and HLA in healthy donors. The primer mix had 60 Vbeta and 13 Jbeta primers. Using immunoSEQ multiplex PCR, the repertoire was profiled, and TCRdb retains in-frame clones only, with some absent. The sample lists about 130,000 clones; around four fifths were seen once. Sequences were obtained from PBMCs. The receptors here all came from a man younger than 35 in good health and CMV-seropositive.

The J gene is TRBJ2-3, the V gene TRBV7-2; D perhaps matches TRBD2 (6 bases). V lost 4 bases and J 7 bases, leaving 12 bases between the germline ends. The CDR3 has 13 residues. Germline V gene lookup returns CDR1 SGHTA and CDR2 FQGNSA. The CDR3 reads CASSSGLPYTQYF. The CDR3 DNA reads TGTGCCAGCAGCTCGGGACTCCCGTATACGCAGTATTTT.

The CDR3: CASSFGSPNEQFF. CDR3 coding DNA: TGTGCCAGCAGCTTCGGTAGTCCTAATGAGCAGTTCTTC. The chain uses TRBV7-9 and TRBJ2-1; D is unclear. The V gene lost 3 bases and the J gene lost 7 bases, with 10 bases spanning the gap. Germline CDR1 SEHNR, CDR2 FQNEAQ (reference sequence). The CDR3 contains 13 residues.

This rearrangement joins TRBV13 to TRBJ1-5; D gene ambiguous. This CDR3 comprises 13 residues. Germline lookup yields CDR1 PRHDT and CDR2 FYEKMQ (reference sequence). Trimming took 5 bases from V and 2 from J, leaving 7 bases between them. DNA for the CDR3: TGTGCCAGCAGCGAGGAGGGCAATCAGCCCCAGCATTTT. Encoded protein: CASSEEGNQPQHF.

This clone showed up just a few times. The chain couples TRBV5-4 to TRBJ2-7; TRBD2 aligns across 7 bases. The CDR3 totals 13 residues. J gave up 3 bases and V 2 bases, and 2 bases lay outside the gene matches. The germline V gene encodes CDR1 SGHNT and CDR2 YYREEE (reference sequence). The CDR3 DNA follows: TGTGCCAGCAGCTTATGGGGGGGCTACGAGCAGTACTTC. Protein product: CASSLWGGYEQYF.

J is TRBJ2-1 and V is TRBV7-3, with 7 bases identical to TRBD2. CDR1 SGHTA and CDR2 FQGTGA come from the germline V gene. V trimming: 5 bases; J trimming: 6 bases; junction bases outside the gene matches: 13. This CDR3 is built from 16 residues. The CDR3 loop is CASSPAPLAALNEQFF. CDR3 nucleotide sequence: TGTGCCAGCAGCCCAGCCCCCCTAGCGGCCCTCAATGAGCAGTTCTTC.

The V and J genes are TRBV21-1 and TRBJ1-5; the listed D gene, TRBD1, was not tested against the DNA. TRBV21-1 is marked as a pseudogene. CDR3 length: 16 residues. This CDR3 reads CASSKGYRGSNQPQHF. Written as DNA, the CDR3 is TGTGCCAGCAGCAAAGGTTACAGGGGGAGCAATCAGCCCCAGCATTTT.